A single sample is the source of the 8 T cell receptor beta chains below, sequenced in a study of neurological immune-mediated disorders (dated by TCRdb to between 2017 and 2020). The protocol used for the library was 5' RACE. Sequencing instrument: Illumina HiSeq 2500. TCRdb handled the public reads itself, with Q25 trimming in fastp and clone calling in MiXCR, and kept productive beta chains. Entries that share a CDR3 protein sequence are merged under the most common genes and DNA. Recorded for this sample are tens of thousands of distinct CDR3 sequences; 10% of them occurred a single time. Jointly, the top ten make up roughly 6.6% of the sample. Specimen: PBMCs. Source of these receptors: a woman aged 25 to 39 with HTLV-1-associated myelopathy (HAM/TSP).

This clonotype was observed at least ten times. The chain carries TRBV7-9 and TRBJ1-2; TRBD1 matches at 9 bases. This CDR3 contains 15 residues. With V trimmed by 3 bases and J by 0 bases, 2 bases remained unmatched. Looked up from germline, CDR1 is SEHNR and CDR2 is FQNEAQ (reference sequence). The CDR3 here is CASSLNRGPNYGYTF. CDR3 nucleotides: TGTGCCAGCAGCTTGAACAGGGGGCCTAACTATGGCTACACCTTC.

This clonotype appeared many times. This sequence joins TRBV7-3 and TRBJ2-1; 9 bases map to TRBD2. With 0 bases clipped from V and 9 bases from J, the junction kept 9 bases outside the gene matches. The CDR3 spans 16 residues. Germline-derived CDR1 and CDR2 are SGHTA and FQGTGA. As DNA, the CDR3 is TGTGCCAGCAGCTTAACGGCGGTAGCGGGGGTGGGTGAGCAGTTCTTC. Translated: CASSLTAVAGVGEQFF.

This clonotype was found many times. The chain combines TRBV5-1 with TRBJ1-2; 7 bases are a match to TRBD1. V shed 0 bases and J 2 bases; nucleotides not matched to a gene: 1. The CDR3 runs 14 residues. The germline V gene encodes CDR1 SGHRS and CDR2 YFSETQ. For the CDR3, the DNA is TGCGCCAGCAGCTTGGGGGACAGCAACTATGGCTACACCTTC. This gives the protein CASSLGDSNYGYTF. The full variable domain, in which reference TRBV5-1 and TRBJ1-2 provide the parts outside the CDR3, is KAGVTQTPRYLIKTRGQQVTLSCSPISGHRSVSWYQQTPGQGLQFLFEYFSETQRNKGNFPGRFSGRQFSNSRSEMNVSTLELGDSALYLCASSLGDSNYGYTFGSGTRLTVV.

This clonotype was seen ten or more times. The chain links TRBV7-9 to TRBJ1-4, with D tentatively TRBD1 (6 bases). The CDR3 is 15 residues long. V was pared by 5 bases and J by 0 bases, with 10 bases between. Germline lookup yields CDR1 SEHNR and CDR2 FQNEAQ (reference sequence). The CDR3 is CASSQGTTTNEKLFF. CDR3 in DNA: TGTGCCAGCAGCCAGGGGACCACAACTAATGAAAAACTGTTTTTT.

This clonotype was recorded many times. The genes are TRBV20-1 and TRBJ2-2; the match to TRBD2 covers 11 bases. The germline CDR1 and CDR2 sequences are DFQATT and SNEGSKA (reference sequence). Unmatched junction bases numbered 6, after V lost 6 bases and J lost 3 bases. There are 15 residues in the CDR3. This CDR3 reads CSARTSGWDTGELFF. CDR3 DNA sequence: TGCAGTGCACGGACTAGCGGGTGGGACACCGGGGAGCTGTTTTTT.

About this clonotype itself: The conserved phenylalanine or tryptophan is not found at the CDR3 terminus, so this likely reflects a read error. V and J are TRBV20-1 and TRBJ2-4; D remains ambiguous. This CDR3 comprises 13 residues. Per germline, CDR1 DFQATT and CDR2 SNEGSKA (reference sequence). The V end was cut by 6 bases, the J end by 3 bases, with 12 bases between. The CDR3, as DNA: TGCAGTGCCGTTAAAGGAGTCAAAAACATTCAGTACATC. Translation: CSAVKGVKNIQYI.

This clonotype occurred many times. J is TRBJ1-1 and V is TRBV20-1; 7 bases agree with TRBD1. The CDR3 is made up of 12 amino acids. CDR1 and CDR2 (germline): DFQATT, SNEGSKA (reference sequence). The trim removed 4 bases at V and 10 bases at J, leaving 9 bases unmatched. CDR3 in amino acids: CSAITTGRVAFF. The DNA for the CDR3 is TGCAGTGCTATAACGACAGGGAGGGTAGCTTTCTTT.

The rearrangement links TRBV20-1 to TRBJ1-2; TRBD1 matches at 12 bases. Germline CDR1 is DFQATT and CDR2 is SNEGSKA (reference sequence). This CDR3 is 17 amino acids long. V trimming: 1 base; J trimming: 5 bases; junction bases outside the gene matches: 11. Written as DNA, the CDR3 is TGCAGTGCTAGAGGGGAAGGGACAGGGGGCAACGTTTATGGCTACACCTTC. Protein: CSARGEGTGGNVYGYTF.